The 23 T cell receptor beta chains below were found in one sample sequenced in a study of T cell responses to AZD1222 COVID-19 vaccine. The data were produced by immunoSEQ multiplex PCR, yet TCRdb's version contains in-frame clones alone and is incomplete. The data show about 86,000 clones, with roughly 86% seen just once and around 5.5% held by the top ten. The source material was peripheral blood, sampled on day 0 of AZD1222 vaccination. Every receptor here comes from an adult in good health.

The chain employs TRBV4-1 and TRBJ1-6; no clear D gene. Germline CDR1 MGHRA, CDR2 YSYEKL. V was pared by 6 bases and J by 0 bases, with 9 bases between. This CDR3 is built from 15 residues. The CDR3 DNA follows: TGCGCCAGCAGTCCCATGAACTCCTATAATTCACCCCTCCACTTT. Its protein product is CASSPMNSYNSPLHF.

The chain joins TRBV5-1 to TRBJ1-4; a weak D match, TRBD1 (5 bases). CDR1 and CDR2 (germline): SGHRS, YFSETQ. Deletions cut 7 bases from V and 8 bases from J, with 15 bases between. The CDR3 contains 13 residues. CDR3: CASQEGNEEKLFF. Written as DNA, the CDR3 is TGCGCCAGCCAGGAGGGGAATGAGGAAAAACTGTTTTTT.

In nucleotides, the CDR3 is TGTGCCAGCTCACGGGAAAGCTCCTATAATTCACCCCTCCACTTT. It translates to CASSRESSYNSPLHF. This sequence joins TRBV18 and TRBJ1-6; D remains unclear. Looked up from germline, CDR1 is KGHSH and CDR2 is LQKENI. The V end was cut by 4 bases, the J end by 0 bases, with 7 bases between. This CDR3 has 15 residues. Variable domain in full (rest from reference TRBV18 and TRBJ1-6): NAGVMQNPRHLVRRRGQEARLRCSPMKGHSHVYWYRQLPEEGLKFMVYLQKENIIDESGMPKERFSAEFPKEGPSILRIQQVVRGDSAAYFCASSRESSYNSPLHFGNGTRLTVT.

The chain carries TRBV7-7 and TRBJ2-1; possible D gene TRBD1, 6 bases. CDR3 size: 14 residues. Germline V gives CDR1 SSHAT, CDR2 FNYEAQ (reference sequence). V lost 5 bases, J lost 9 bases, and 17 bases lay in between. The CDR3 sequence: CASSPQGIGREQFF. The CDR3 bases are TGTGCCAGCAGCCCGCAGGGGATCGGCCGTGAGCAGTTCTTC.

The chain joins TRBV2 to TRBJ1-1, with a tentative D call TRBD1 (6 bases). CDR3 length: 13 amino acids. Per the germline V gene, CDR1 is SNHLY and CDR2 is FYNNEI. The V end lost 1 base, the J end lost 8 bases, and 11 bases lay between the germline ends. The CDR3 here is CASSEVPGQEAFF. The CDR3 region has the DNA TGTGCCAGCAGTGAAGTCCCCGGACAGGAAGCTTTCTTT.

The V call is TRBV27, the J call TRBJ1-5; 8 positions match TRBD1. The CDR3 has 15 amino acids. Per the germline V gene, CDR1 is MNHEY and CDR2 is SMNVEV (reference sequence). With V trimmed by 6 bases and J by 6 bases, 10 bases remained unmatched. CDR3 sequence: CASRVRQGAIQPQHF. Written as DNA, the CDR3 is TGTGCCAGCAGGGTGCGGCAGGGGGCGATTCAGCCCCAGCATTTT.

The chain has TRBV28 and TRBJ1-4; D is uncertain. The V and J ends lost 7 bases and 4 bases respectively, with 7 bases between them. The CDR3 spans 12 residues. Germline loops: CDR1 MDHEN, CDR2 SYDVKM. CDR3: CASTTNNEKLFF. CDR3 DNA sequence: TGTGCCAGCACCACCAATAATGAAAAACTGTTTTTT.

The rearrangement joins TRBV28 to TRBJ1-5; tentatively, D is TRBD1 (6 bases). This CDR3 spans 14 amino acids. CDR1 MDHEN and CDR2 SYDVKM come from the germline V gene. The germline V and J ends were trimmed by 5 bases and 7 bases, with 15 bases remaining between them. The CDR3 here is CASSRGTAGQPQHF. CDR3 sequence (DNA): TGTGCCAGCAGTAGGGGGACCGCAGGCCAGCCCCAGCATTTT.

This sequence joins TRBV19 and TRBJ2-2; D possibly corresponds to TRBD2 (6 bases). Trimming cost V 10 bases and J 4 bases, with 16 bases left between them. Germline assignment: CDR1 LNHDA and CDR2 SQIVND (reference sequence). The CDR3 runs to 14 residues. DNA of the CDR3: TGTGCCACGACCGGGGACTTCCCCACCGGGGAGCTGTTTTTT. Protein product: CATTGDFPTGELFF.

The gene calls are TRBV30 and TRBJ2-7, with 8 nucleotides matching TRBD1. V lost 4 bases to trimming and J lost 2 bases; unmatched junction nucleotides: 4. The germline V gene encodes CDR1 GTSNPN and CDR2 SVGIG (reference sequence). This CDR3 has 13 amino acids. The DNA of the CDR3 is TGTGCCTGGAAAGGACAGGGAGCCTACGAGCAGTACTTC. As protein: CAWKGQGAYEQYF.

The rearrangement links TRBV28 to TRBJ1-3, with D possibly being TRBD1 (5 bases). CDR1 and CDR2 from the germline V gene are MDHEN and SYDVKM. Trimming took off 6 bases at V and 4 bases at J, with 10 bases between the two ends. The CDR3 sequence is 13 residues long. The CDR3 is CASSRGEGNTIYF. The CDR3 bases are TGTGCCAGCAGCCGGGGGGAGGGAAACACCATATATTTT.

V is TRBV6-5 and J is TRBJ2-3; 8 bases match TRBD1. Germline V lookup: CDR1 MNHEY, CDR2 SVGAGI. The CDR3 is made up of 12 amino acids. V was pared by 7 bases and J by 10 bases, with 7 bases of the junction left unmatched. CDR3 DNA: TGTGCCAGCAAATTGACAGGGGCGTCGCAGTATTTT. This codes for CASKLTGASQYF.

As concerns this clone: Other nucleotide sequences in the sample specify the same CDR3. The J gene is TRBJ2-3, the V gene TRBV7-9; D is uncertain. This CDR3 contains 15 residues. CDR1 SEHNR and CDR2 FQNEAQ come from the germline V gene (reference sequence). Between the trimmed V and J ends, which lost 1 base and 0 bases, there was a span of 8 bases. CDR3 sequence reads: CASSLGRVSTDTQYF. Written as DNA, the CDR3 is TGTGCCAGCAGCTTAGGCCGAGTTAGCACAGATACGCAGTATTTT.

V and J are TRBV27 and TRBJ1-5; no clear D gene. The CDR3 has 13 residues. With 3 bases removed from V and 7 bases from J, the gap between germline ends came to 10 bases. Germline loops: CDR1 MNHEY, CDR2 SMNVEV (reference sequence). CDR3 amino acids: CASSFGGWQPQHF. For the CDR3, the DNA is TGTGCCAGCAGTTTCGGCGGGTGGCAGCCCCAGCATTTT.

Here the CDR3 reads CASSLRLGGVQETQYF. The CDR3 bases are TGTGCCAGCAGCTTAAGATTGGGCGGCGTCCAAGAGACCCAGTACTTC. The V gene is TRBV11-2, the J gene TRBJ2-5; D is uncertain. Germline values: CDR1 SGHAT, CDR2 FQNNGV. V lost 2 bases and J 1 base, leaving 14 bases between the germline ends. CDR3 length equals 16 residues.

The CDR3 DNA sequence: TGTGCCAGTAGTAAGTTCGGCAGTTCGGAGCTGTTTTTT. Amino acid sequence: CASSKFGSSELFF. This chain connects TRBV19 to TRBJ2-2; D call uncertain. Trimming took off 4 bases at V and 10 bases at J, with 13 bases between the two ends. Germline V lookup: CDR1 LNHDA, CDR2 SQIVND (reference sequence). This CDR3 contains 13 residues.

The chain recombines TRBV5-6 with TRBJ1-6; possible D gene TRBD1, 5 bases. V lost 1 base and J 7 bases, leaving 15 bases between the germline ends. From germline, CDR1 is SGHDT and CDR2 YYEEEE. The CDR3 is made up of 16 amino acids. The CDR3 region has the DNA TGTGCCAGCAGCTTGCCCTCGGGGACTGACAATTCACCCCTCCACTTT. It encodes CASSLPSGTDNSPLHF.

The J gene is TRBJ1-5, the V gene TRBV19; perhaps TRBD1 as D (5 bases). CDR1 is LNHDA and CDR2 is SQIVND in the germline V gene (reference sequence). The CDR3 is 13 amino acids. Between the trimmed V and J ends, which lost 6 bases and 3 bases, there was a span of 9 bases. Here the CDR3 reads CASRDSNNQPQHF. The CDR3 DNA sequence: TGTGCCAGTAGAGACAGCAACAATCAGCCCCAGCATTTT.

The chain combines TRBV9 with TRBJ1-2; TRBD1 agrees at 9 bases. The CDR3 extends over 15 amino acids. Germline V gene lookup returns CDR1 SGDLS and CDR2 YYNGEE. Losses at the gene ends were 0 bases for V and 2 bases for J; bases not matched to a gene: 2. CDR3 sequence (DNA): TGTGCCAGCAGCGTAGGGACAGGGGAGAACTATGGCTACACCTTC. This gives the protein CASSVGTGENYGYTF.

The chain's CDR3 is CASSQDSLADSPNRNNEQFF. For the CDR3, the DNA is TGCGCCAGCAGCCAAGATAGCCTAGCAGACTCACCTAATAGGAACAATGAGCAGTTCTTC. This chain connects TRBV4-1 to TRBJ2-1; possibly TRBD2 for D (5 bases). V was cut by 0 bases and J by 5 bases, with 26 bases left in between. Germline CDR1 is MGHRA and CDR2 is YSYEKL. The CDR3 length is 20 residues.

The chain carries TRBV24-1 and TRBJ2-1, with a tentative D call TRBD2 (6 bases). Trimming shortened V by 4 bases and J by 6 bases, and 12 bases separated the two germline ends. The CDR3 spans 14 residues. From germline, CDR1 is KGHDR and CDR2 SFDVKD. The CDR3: CATSEAGTLNEQFF. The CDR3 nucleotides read TGTGCCACCAGTGAAGCGGGTACGCTCAATGAGCAGTTCTTC.

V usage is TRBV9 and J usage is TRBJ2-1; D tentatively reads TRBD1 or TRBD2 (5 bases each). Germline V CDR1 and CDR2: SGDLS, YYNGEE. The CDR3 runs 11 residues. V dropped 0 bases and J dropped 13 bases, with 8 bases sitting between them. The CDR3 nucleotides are TGTGCCAGCAGCGTAGGGGGGAGACAGTTCTTC. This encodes CASSVGGRQFF.

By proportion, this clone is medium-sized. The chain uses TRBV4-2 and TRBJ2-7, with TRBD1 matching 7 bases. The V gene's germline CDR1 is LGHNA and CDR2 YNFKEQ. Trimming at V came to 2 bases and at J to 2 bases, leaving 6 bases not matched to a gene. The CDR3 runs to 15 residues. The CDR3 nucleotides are TGTGCCAGCAGCCAAAAGGGGGCTTACCCCTACGAGCAGTACTTC. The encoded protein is CASSQKGAYPYEQYF.